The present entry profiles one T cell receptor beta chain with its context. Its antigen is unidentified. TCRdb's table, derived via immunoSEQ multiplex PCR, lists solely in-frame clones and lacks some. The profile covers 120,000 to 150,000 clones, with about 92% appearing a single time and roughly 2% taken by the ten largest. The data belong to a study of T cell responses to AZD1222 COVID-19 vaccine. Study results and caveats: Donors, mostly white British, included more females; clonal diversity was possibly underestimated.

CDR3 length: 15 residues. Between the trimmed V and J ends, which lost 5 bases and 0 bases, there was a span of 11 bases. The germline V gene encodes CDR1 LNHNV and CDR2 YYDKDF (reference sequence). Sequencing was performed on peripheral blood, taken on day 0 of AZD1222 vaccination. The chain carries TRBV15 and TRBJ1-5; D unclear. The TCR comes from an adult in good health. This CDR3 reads CATSRSSNSNQPQHF. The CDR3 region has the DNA TGTGCCACCAGCCGAAGTAGTAATAGCAATCAGCCCCAGCATTTT.